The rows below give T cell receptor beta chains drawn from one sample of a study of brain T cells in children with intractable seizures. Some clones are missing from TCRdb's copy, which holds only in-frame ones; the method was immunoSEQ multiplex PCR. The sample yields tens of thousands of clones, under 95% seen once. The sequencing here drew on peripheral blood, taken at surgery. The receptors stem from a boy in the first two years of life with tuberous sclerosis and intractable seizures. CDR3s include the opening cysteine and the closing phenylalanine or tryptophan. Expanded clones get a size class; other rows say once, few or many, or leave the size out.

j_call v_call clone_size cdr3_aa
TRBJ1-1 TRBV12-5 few CASGWWHKNTEAFF
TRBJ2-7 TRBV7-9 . CASRKDLIYEQYF
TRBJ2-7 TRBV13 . CASSSGLAGPYEQYF
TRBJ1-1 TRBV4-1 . CASSPIKLTGGARAFF
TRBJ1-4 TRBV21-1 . CASSKVPRGTVNEKLFF
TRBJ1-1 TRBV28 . CASSLGRFYTEAFF
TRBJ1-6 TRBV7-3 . CASSPGQGGSPLHF
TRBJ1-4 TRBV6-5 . CASSYAYRATNEKLFF
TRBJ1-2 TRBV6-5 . CASSYGQLYGYTF
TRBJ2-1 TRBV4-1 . CASSHFTGGSSYNEQFF
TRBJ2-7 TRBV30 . CAWSVWGSEQYF
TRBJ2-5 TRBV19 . CASRPTGGETQYF
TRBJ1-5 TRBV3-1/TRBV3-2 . CASSQGKGGNQPQHF
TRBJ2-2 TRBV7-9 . CASSLAELFF
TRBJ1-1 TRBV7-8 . CASSSGQGNAEAFF
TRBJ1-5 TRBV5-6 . CASSSGFQPQHF
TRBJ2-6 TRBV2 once CASSRDRGSGANVLTF
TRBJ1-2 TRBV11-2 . CASSLEFRGYTF
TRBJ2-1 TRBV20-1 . CSASRVRVHEQFF
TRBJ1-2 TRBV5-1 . CASSLLGGGEDSYTF
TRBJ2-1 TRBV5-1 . CASSLTGGYNEQFF
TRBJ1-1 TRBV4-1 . CASSHPGLTSMNTEAFF
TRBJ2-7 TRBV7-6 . CASSLAPGTEFYEQYF
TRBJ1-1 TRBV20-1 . CSAGGLEAFF
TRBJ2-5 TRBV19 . CASSIATAAPSETQYF
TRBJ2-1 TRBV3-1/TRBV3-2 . CASSQEGLAGEQFF
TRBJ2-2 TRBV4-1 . CASSLSGNTGELFF
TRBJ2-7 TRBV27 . CASSLGGSYEQYF
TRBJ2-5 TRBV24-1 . CATSDFQGETQYF
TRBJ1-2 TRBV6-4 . CASSDRANNYGYTF
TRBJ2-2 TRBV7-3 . CASSLRGGNGGGELFF
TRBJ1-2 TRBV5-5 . CASRRTGGADGYTF